This T cell receptor beta chain originates from a study of CD8 T cells in Susac syndrome. This CDR3 region has 15 residues. The trim removed 0 bases at V and 6 bases at J, leaving 6 bases unmatched. The germline V gene has CDR1 SGHRS and CDR2 YFSETQ. Random hexamers were used to reverse transcribe the RNA input (roughly 0.5 to 1 ug). From the immunoSEQ multiplex PCR reads, TCRdb called clonotypes with MiXCR, one entry per CDR3 protein. The data show 130,000 or so distinct CDR3 sequences, roughly 95% seen once. Bulk CD8+ and CD4+ cells came from magnetic negative isolation; CD8+ TEMRA by FACS. Sequencing input: CD4+ T cells from PBMCs. This clonotype was sampled from a human donor with multiple sclerosis. This chain links TRBV5-1 with TRBJ2-1; 7 bases map to TRBD2. CDR3 in DNA: TGCGCCAGCAGCTTGGTGACTAGCAGTGGCAATGAGCAGTTCTTC. Amino acid sequence: CASSLVTSSGNEQFF. Variable domain in full (rest from reference TRBV5-1 and TRBJ2-1): KAGVTQTPRYLIKTRGQQVTLSCSPISGHRSVSWYQQTPGQGLQFLFEYFSETQRNKGNFPGRFSGRQFSNSRSEMNVSTLELGDSALYLCASSLVTSSGNEQFFGPGTRLTVL.